The 2 T cell receptor beta chains presented below share a single source sample, sequenced in a study of lymphopenia after photon versus proton radiotherapy. TCRdb keeps only in-frame clones here, not all; method: immunoSEQ multiplex PCR. This sample carries about 18,000 clones, about 92% of them seen once, and the ten largest clones take around 1.7%. The input for sequencing was peripheral blood, taken from a patient treated with photon-based radiotherapy. These receptors originate from a woman between 40 and 50 years old with cholangiocarcinoma.

The chain recombines TRBV18 with TRBJ2-1; no reliable D call. The CDR3 is 15 amino acids. CDR1 and CDR2 from the germline V gene are KGHSH and LQKENI. Trimming removed 2 bases at V and 4 bases at J, with 12 bases between. The CDR3 sequence: CASSPSRTSYNEQFF. The CDR3 DNA is TGTGCCAGCTCACCATCCAGGACCTCATACAATGAGCAGTTCTTC.

This chain connects TRBV19 to TRBJ1-5; D uncertain. Germline lookup yields CDR1 LNHDA and CDR2 SQIVND (reference sequence). The V and J ends lost 1 base and 3 bases respectively, with 4 bases between them. This CDR3 region has 13 residues. The CDR3 DNA reads as TGTGCCAGTAGTATAGTGGACAATCAGCCCCAGCATTTT. It yields the protein CASSIVDNQPQHF.